Given below is one T cell receptor beta chain in context. TCRdb re-derived calls from the RT-PCR reads in MiXCR, one entry per CDR3 protein. The repertoire holds around 700,000 distinct CDR3 sequences, with more than 13% as singletons. V was trimmed by 6 bases and J by 4 bases, leaving 18 bases between them. Germline CDR1 and CDR2: MDHEN and SYDVKM. This CDR3 is 15 amino acids long. The chain couples TRBV28 to TRBJ1-1, with D hard to call. The source material was memory CD4+ T cells from blood. The sequence came from a female donor in good health, serving as a healthy control. The CDR3 loop reads CASSGVEGWGTEAFF. The CDR3 DNA reads as TGTGCCAGCAGCGGGGTCGAGGGCTGGGGCACTGAAGCTTTCTTT.